The 29 T cell receptor beta chains presented below share a single source sample, sequenced in a study of OX40 agonist ivuxolimab in advanced cancers. Data came from immunoSEQ multiplex PCR; TCRdb stores just in-frame clones and leaves some out. This repertoire shows around 34,000 clones, around 80% found once; its top ten account for approximately 14%. Sequenced material: CD4+ or CD8+ T cells sorted from blood, taken in a trial of the OX40 agonist ivuxolimab. Source of these receptors: an adult with an advanced solid tumor such as melanoma, head and neck, liver or kidney cancer.

V is TRBV7-8 and J is TRBJ1-5; D uncertain. Germline CDR1 and CDR2: SGHVS and FQNEAQ. The germline V and J ends were trimmed by 2 bases and 5 bases, with 4 bases remaining between them. This CDR3 has 12 residues. The CDR3 sequence: CASSLTYQPQHF. Written as DNA, the CDR3 is TGTGCCAGCAGCTTAACTTATCAGCCCCAGCATTTT.

The chain links TRBV5-1 to TRBJ2-7; 13 bases map to TRBD2. The CDR3 contains 16 residues. Germline values: CDR1 SGHRS, CDR2 YFSETQ. J lost 5 bases, V lost 4 bases, and 9 bases had no gene match. In DNA form, the CDR3 reads TGCGCCAGCAGCACTCGGACTAGCGGGAGTCCCCACGAGCAGTACTTC. Encoded protein: CASSTRTSGSPHEQYF.

This clone has more than one count but fewer than ten. J is TRBJ2-1 and V is TRBV7-9; 14 bases fit TRBD2. Trimming took 4 bases from V and 8 from J; bases not matched to a gene: 1. CDR1 and CDR2 from the germline V gene are SEHNR and FQNEAQ (reference sequence). This CDR3 is 14 amino acids long. The CDR3 DNA follows: TGTGCCAGCAGCTGGGGACTAGCGGGAGATGAGCAGTTCTTC. As protein: CASSWGLAGDEQFF.

The gene calls are TRBV5-8 and TRBJ1-1; D uncertain. The germline V gene has CDR1 SGHTS and CDR2 YDEGEE. This CDR3 comprises 12 residues. V was trimmed by 4 bases and J by 6 bases, leaving 10 bases between them. CDR3 region: CASSVIVPEAFF. The CDR3 DNA is TGTGCCAGCAGCGTGATCGTGCCTGAAGCTTTCTTT.

The chain has TRBV6-6 and TRBJ2-4, with a weak D call TRBD2 (6 bases). CDR3 size: 15 residues. In germline, CDR1 is MNHNY, CDR2 SVGAGI (reference sequence). V lost 4 bases and J 9 bases, leaving 19 bases between the germline ends. The CDR3 loop reads CASSSAGGMGGIQYF. CDR3 DNA sequence: TGTGCCAGCAGTTCCGCTGGCGGGATGGGAGGCATTCAGTACTTC.

This chain connects TRBV19 to TRBJ2-7, with 7 bases lining up with TRBD2. After removal of 6 bases from V and 1 base from J, the junction contained 3 bases not matched to a gene. Germline assignment: CDR1 LNHDA and CDR2 SQIVND (reference sequence). The CDR3 has 13 amino acids. As DNA, the CDR3 is TGTGCCAGTAGGGGGGAGGGATCCTACGAGCAGTACTTC. Protein product: CASRGEGSYEQYF. The variable domain in full, completed from reference TRBV19 and TRBJ2-7, reads DGGITQSPKYLFRKEGQNVTLSCEQNLNHDAMYWYRQDPGQGLRLIYYSQIVNDFQKGDIAEGYSVSREKKESFPLTVTSAQKNPTAFYLCASRGEGSYEQYFGPGTRLTVT.

The chain combines TRBV6-4 with TRBJ2-7, with D tentatively TRBD1 (5 bases). CDR1 and CDR2 (germline): MRHNA, SNTAGT. V was clipped by 7 bases and J by 5 bases, with 18 bases between them. The CDR3 length is 14 residues. CDR3 sequence: CASTSGTGENEQYF. The CDR3, as DNA: TGTGCCAGCACCTCTGGAACAGGCGAGAACGAGCAGTACTTC.

The chain links TRBV5-6 to TRBJ1-5, with 8 bases identical to TRBD1. The CDR3 runs 16 residues. Germline lookup yields CDR1 SGHDT and CDR2 YYEEEE. Trimming at V came to 0 bases and at J to 4 bases, leaving 6 bases not matched to a gene. Written as DNA, the CDR3 is TGTGCCAGCAGCTTGGGACAGGGGCGGACGAATCAGCCCCAGCATTTT. Translating it yields CASSLGQGRTNQPQHF.

The chain is built from TRBV5-5 and TRBJ2-7; D unresolved. Germline CDR1 and CDR2: SGHKS and YYEKEE (reference sequence). The CDR3 has 14 amino acids. The V and J ends lost 0 bases and 4 bases respectively, with 11 bases between them. The DNA of the CDR3 is TGTGCCAGCAGCTTGGTCCCCGGAAAGTACGAGCAGTACTTC. Translated, it gives CASSLVPGKYEQYF.

The V and J genes are TRBV28 and TRBJ1-2; TRBD1 is a possible D gene (6 bases). CDR1 MDHEN and CDR2 SYDVKM come from the germline V gene. This CDR3 has 13 amino acids. The V gene lost 5 bases and the J gene lost 5 bases, with 12 bases spanning the gap. The CDR3 bases are TGTGCCAGCAGTGCACAGGGTTGGTATGGCTACACCTTC. Translated: CASSAQGWYGYTF.

In the case of this clone: The germline gene is not matched at one end of the junction; a read error may be the cause. The chain has TRBV29-1 and TRBJ2-5; 10 bases are shared with TRBD1. The germline V gene has CDR1 SQVTM and CDR2 ANQGSEA. This CDR3 comprises 12 residues. CDR3 bases: TGCAGCGTTGAGACCGGGACAGGGGCCCTCCACTTC. Protein product: CSVETGTGALHF.

The chain links TRBV11-2 to TRBJ2-5; D tentatively fits TRBD1 or TRBD2 (5 bases each). The V and J ends lost 2 bases and 4 bases respectively, with 20 bases between them. From germline, CDR1 is SGHAT and CDR2 FQNNGV. The CDR3 sequence is 17 residues long. CDR3 sequence (DNA): TGTGCCAGCAGCTTATGGGCAGGGCTCCGGGGTGTAGAGACCCAGTACTTC. Protein sequence: CASSLWAGLRGVETQYF.

The chain joins TRBV2 to TRBJ1-4; a possible D gene is TRBD1 (6 bases). The germline CDR1 and CDR2 sequences are SNHLY and FYNNEI. The CDR3 totals 15 residues. Trimming took off 8 bases at V and 3 bases at J, with 16 bases between the two ends. CDR3 protein: CASGNNGQPNEKLFF. The CDR3 DNA sequence: TGTGCCAGCGGAAACAACGGACAGCCTAATGAAAAACTGTTTTTT.

V gene TRBV7-6 combines with J gene TRBJ2-3; D uncertain. Trimming cost V 6 bases and J 0 bases, with 7 bases left between them. The germline V gene encodes CDR1 SGHVS and CDR2 FNYEAQ. The CDR3 loop spans 13 amino acids. CDR3 sequence (DNA): TGTGCCAGCAGTACTATCAGCACAGATACGCAGTATTTT. Residues: CASSTISTDTQYF.

V usage is TRBV6-5 and J usage is TRBJ2-5; 7 bases are a match to TRBD1. Trimming at V came to 5 bases and at J to 5 bases, leaving 8 bases not matched to a gene. CDR1 and CDR2 from the germline V gene are MNHEY and SVGAGI. This CDR3 has 14 amino acids. The CDR3 DNA reads TGTGCCAGCAGTATATTACAGGGGAGCGAGACCCAGTACTTC. Protein product: CASSILQGSETQYF.

This chain connects TRBV9 to TRBJ2-1; no definite D call. CDR3 length equals 15 residues. V was pared by 4 bases and J by 5 bases, with 16 bases between. CDR1 is SGDLS, CDR2 YYNGEE, per germline. CDR3 in amino acids: CASSPIVFDNNEQFF. The CDR3 nucleotides read TGTGCCAGCAGCCCGATAGTGTTCGACAACAATGAGCAGTTCTTC. Drawing the rest from reference TRBV9 and TRBJ2-1, the complete variable domain is DSGVTQTPKHLITATGQRVTLRCSPRSGDLSVYWYQQSLDQGLQFLIQYYNGEERAKGNILERFSAQQFPDLHSELNLSSLELGDSALYFCASSPIVFDNNEQFFGPGTRLTVL.

The chain couples TRBV7-9 to TRBJ1-6, with D uncertain. The CDR3 extends over 14 amino acids. CDR1 is SEHNR and CDR2 is FQNEAQ in the germline V gene (reference sequence). The germline V and J ends were trimmed by 2 bases and 10 bases, with 12 bases remaining between them. The CDR3 DNA sequence: TGTGCCAGCAGCTTAAATTCAGCGGCGTCACCCCTCCACTTT. Residues: CASSLNSAASPLHF.

This chain joins TRBV6-1 and TRBJ2-7; D might be TRBD2 (5 bases). CDR3 length: 15 amino acids. The germline V and J ends were trimmed by 2 bases and 0 bases, with 11 bases remaining between them. Germline V gene lookup returns CDR1 MNHNS and CDR2 SASEGT. The CDR3, as DNA: TGTGCCAGCAGTGAACGGTCGGCGGGCTCCTACGAGCAGTACTTC. Encoded protein: CASSERSAGSYEQYF.

This clone was observed once. The chain combines TRBV27 with TRBJ2-7; 7 bases align to TRBD2. The CDR3 is made up of 18 amino acids. The junction had 21 bases not matched to a gene; V was cut back by 10 bases and J by 0 bases. Per the germline V gene, CDR1 is MNHEY and CDR2 is SMNVEV (reference sequence). This chain's CDR3 is CATGPEVAGQKSSYEQYF. CDR3 sequence (DNA): TGTGCCACCGGACCCGAGGTAGCGGGCCAAAAGAGCTCCTACGAGCAGTACTTC.

V gene TRBV7-9 combines with J gene TRBJ1-3; D is uncertain. Trimming cost V 5 bases and J 0 bases, with 8 bases left between them. Germline CDR1 and CDR2: SEHNR and FQNEAQ (reference sequence). This CDR3 spans 14 amino acids. The CDR3 loop reads CASSLRSSGNTIYF. The CDR3 DNA reads as TGTGCCAGCAGCCTTCGGAGCTCTGGAAACACCATATATTTT.

The chain joins TRBV27 to TRBJ2-5, with D unclear. Germline CDR1 MNHEY, CDR2 SMNVEV (reference sequence). The CDR3 covers 13 residues. V lost 5 bases, J lost 5 bases, and 12 bases lay in between. The CDR3 reads CASSIIDGETQYF. The CDR3 DNA reads as TGTGCCAGCAGTATCATCGACGGGGAGACCCAGTACTTC.

Concerning this clone itself: Other DNA sequences of this sample code for an identical CDR3. This chain links TRBV29-1 with TRBJ2-7; weak D call: TRBD2 (5 bases). The CDR3 totals 13 residues. Germline V gene lookup returns CDR1 SQVTM and CDR2 ANQGSEA. V was clipped by 1 base and J by 4 bases, with 11 bases between them. CDR3: CSVEAGDRYEQYF. The CDR3 region has the DNA TGCAGCGTTGAAGCCGGGGATAGGTACGAGCAGTACTTC.

The chain carries TRBV6-6 and TRBJ2-5, with unresolved D. Trimming stripped 6 bases from V and 2 bases from J, with 4 bases between. The germline gives CDR1 MNHNY, CDR2 SVGAGI (reference sequence). There are 11 residues in the CDR3. The CDR3 loop is CASRGQETQYF. The DNA for the CDR3 is TGTGCCAGCAGGGGTCAAGAGACCCAGTACTTC.

The chain joins TRBV13 to TRBJ2-3; unclear D gene. The V end lost 3 bases, the J end lost 1 base, and 8 bases lay between the germline ends. The length of the CDR3 is 14 residues. Germline V gene sequence: CDR1 PRHDT, CDR2 FYEKMQ (reference sequence). The CDR3 DNA follows: TGTGCCAGCAGCTTTCGATCGGGCACAGATACGCAGTATTTT. It encodes CASSFRSGTDTQYF.

In nucleotides, the CDR3 is TGTGCCAGCAATGAATCCCGAACCGTCCGGCTGAACACTGAAGCTTTCTTT. Its translation: CASNESRTVRLNTEAFF. The chain recombines TRBV27 with TRBJ1-1; D is unclear. In germline, CDR1 is MNHEY, CDR2 SMNVEV (reference sequence). CDR3 size: 17 residues. V gave up 7 bases and J gave up 0 bases, with 21 bases separating them.

The rearrangement links TRBV11-2 to TRBJ1-4, with D perhaps TRBD1 (5 bases). The CDR3 extends over 13 amino acids. The V end was cut by 5 bases, the J end by 8 bases, with 12 bases between. Germline loops: CDR1 SGHAT, CDR2 FQNNGV. The chain's CDR3 is CASSSRQGEKLFF. The CDR3 DNA sequence: TGTGCCAGCAGCAGCCGTCAGGGCGAAAAACTGTTTTTT.

V gene TRBV2 combines with J gene TRBJ1-2; 8 nucleotides line up with TRBD1. The germline V gene has CDR1 SNHLY and CDR2 FYNNEI. Trimming removed 6 bases from V and 13 bases from J; junction bases left unmatched: 16. CDR3 length equals 14 residues. CDR3 bases: TGTGCCAGCAGCCTGACAGGGGCCCCCGCCGACTGCACCTTC. This encodes CASSLTGAPADCTF. Using reference TRBV2 and TRBJ1-2 for the parts outside the CDR3, the full variable domain is EPEVTQTPSHQVTQMGQEVILRCVPISNHLYFYWYRQILGQKVEFLVSFYNNEISEKSEIFDDQFSVERPDGSNFTLKIRSTKLEDSAMYFCASSLTGAPADCTFGSGTRLTVV.

V and J are TRBV4-1 and TRBJ2-5; unclear D gene. CDR1 and CDR2 (germline): MGHRA, YSYEKL. With 0 bases removed from V and 4 bases from J, the gap between germline ends came to 9 bases. This CDR3 comprises 14 residues. The CDR3 here is CASSQDSVGETQYF. As DNA, the CDR3 is TGCGCCAGCAGCCAAGATTCGGTGGGAGAGACCCAGTACTTC.

This clone was seen more than once but under ten times. The chain couples TRBV5-1 to TRBJ2-2, with 11 nucleotides matching TRBD1. Trimming cost V 4 bases and J 6 bases; bases outside gene matches: 5. The CDR3 loop spans 15 amino acids. Looked up from germline, CDR1 is SGHRS and CDR2 is YFSETQ. CDR3 protein: CASSLRTGGPGELFF. In nucleotides, the CDR3 is TGCGCCAGCAGCCTGAGGACAGGGGGCCCCGGGGAGCTGTTTTTT.